This TCR beta chain emerged from a study of shared clonotypes between healthy human individuals. Background on the study: The study drew on a couple of women and a few men aged 18 to 49 as donors. For every donor, three CD4 naive, three CD4 memory, two CD8 naive and one CD8 memory plates were used.

Free of recent acute infections or vaccinations, the donors were healthy HIV-negative adults. Study findings and constraints: Non-shared clonotypes showed lower generation probabilities than clonotypes common to all four donors.

This CDR3 contains 14 residues. Germline V gene data show CDR1 as LNHDA and CDR2 as SQIVND (reference sequence). Trimming left V 10 bases short and J 2 bases short, with 14 bases between. Libraries were prepared by immunoSEQ multiplex PCR; TCRdb keeps only in-frame clonotypes and omits some of them. The sample has 1.4 million to 1.5 million clones; 96% are singletons. In the case of this clone: What it binds is not known.

Material for sequencing was naive CD4+ T cells sorted from blood. Sample subset: CD45RA+ positively selected. The chain employs TRBV19 and TRBJ2-2; D is unresolved. This TCR was recovered from a man aged 25 to 45 in good health. The CDR3 reads CATRNKFNTGELFF. CDR3 coding DNA: TGTGCCACCCGTAATAAGTTCAACACCGGGGAGCTGTTTTTT.